These 15 T cell receptor beta chains were all obtained from the same sample, sequenced in a study of T cell responses to AZD1222 COVID-19 vaccine. Clones were read by immunoSEQ multiplex PCR, and TCRdb kept only the in-frame ones, dropping some. The data contain 75,000 to 90,000 clones, around 85% of them singletons. The sequencing used peripheral blood, collected 28 days after the second AZD1222 dose. The source is an adult who received the AZD1222 COVID-19 vaccine.

The V call is TRBV6-5, the J call TRBJ2-3; a possible D gene is TRBD1 (5 bases). The V end was cut by 8 bases, the J end by 6 bases, with 18 bases between. CDR3 length: 14 amino acids. Looked up from germline, CDR1 is MNHEY and CDR2 is SVGAGI. The chain's CDR3 is CASQSDTVRDTQYF. The CDR3 coding sequence is TGTGCCAGCCAATCGGACACGGTCAGGGATACGCAGTATTTT.

J is TRBJ1-3 and V is TRBV28, with a weak D call TRBD1 (5 bases). The germline V and J ends were trimmed by 7 bases and 4 bases, with 20 bases remaining between them. The CDR3 spans 16 residues. CDR1 MDHEN and CDR2 SYDVKM come from the germline V gene. In nucleotides, the CDR3 is TGTGCCAGCAAACAGCTGGGGCAGGCCGGGGGAAACACCATATATTTT. Translated, it gives CASKQLGQAGGNTIYF.

This chain connects TRBV21-1 to TRBJ2-7; the table's D call, TRBD2, has no DNA check behind it. TRBV21-1 is a pseudogene locus. This CDR3 has 19 residues. The CDR3 sequence is CASSKCRIGLAGGVYEQYF. CDR3 bases: TGTGCCAGCAGCAAATGCCGTATAGGACTAGCGGGAGGTGTTTACGAGCAGTACTTC.

In DNA, the CDR3 is TGTGCCAGCAGTTCTGAGGATTACGAGCAGTACTTC. Amino acid sequence: CASSSEDYEQYF. The chain employs TRBV28 and TRBJ2-7, with D unresolved. The CDR3 is 12 amino acids. The germline CDR1 and CDR2 sequences are MDHEN and SYDVKM. Trimming took off 4 bases at V and 4 bases at J, with 8 bases between the two ends.

V and J are TRBV4-3 and TRBJ2-5; no firm D call. Germline values: CDR1 LGHNA, CDR2 YSLEER. The CDR3 covers 15 residues. V lost 0 bases and J lost 10, with 18 bases in between. The CDR3 DNA sequence: TGCGCCAGCAGCCAAGATGGTTTAGGAATAGGAAGCCAGTACTTC. Protein sequence: CASSQDGLGIGSQYF.

CDR3 loop: CASSSVNRDIQYF. Here the CDR3 DNA reads TGTGCCAGCAGTTCGGTTAACAGGGACATTCAGTACTTC. The V gene is TRBV28, the J gene TRBJ2-4; possible D gene TRBD1, 6 bases. The CDR3 is 13 residues long. Germline CDR1 and CDR2: MDHEN and SYDVKM. V shed 4 bases and J shed 8 bases, with 12 bases lying between them.

This chain joins TRBV7-9 and TRBJ2-7; 7 bases line up with TRBD1. The J segment lost 0 bases and the V segment lost 5 bases, leaving 7 bases of the junction unmatched. The CDR3 runs to 15 residues. Germline values: CDR1 SEHNR, CDR2 FQNEAQ (reference sequence). DNA of the CDR3: TGTGCCAGCAGCCCGGGACAGCGCCTCTCCTACGAGCAGTACGTC. Translation: CASSPGQRLSYEQYV.

The genes are TRBV27 and TRBJ2-7; TRBD2 might be the D (5 bases). V lost 5 bases and J 2 bases, leaving 19 bases between the germline ends. This CDR3 spans 16 amino acids. Germline CDR1 MNHEY, CDR2 SMNVEV (reference sequence). The CDR3 loop is CASSTRDTGRAYEQYF. DNA for the CDR3: TGTGCCAGCAGTACACGAGATACGGGGAGAGCCTACGAGCAGTACTTC.

The CDR3: CASSLASGTNTGELFF. The CDR3 DNA reads as TGTGCCAGCAGCTTGGCTAGCGGGACGAACACCGGGGAGCTGTTTTTT. This rearrangement joins TRBV5-4 to TRBJ2-2; 9 bases are a match to TRBD2. Trimming cost V 0 bases and J 0 bases; bases outside gene matches: 0. The CDR3 has 16 amino acids. Germline V gives CDR1 SGHNT, CDR2 YYREEE (reference sequence). Looking up the rest from reference TRBV5-4 and TRBJ2-2 gives the full variable domain: ETGVTQSPTHLIKTRGQQVTLRCSSQSGHNTVSWYQQALGQGPQFIFQYYREEENGRGNFPPRFSGLQFPNYSSELNVNALELDDSALYLCASSLASGTNTGELFFGEGSRLTVL.

The chain employs TRBV3-1 (or the pseudogene TRBV3-2) and TRBJ1-6; D ambiguous. The CDR3 has 13 amino acids. CDR1 and CDR2 from the germline V gene are LGHDT and YNNKEL (reference sequence). Between the trimmed V and J ends, which lost 8 bases and 7 bases, there was a span of 12 bases. The CDR3 bases are TGTGCCAGCGTTGGTACACCCAATTCACCCCTCCACTTT. It yields the protein CASVGTPNSPLHF.

The chain joins TRBV11-2 to TRBJ2-1, with D unresolved. This CDR3 is 11 amino acids long. The V end was cut by 0 bases, the J end by 12 bases, with 6 bases between. The germline gives CDR1 SGHAT, CDR2 FQNNGV. This CDR3 reads CASSLDRLQFF. In DNA form, the CDR3 reads TGTGCCAGCAGCTTAGATCGTTTGCAGTTCTTC.

This chain links TRBV14 with TRBJ2-3; D tentatively reads TRBD1 or TRBD2 (6 bases each). This CDR3 contains 16 residues. Looked up from germline, CDR1 is SGHDN and CDR2 is FVKESK. Trimming removed 3 bases from V and 3 bases from J, with 16 bases in between. CDR3 region: CASSQRGAIRTDTQYF. The CDR3 nucleotides are TGTGCCAGCAGCCAGAGGGGGGCCATAAGGACAGATACGCAGTATTTT. Supplemented by reference TRBV14 and TRBJ2-3, the full variable domain reads EAGVTQFPSHSVIEKGQTVTLRCDPISGHDNLYWYRRVMGKEIKFLLHFVKESKQDESGMPNNRFLAERTGGTYSTLKVQPAELEDSGVYFCASSQRGAIRTDTQYFGPGTRLTVL.

The chain joins TRBV28 to TRBJ1-1; perhaps TRBD1 as D (6 bases). The CDR3 loop spans 15 amino acids. Germline V CDR1 and CDR2: MDHEN, SYDVKM. Trimming left V 3 bases short and J 10 bases short, with 21 bases between. The DNA of the CDR3 is TGTGCCAGCAGTTTTAGAGGGACGGGACAAAGCGGAGCTTTCTTT. Translation gives CASSFRGTGQSGAFF.

This chain connects TRBV9 to TRBJ1-3, with 7 bases fitting TRBD1. This CDR3 is 13 amino acids long. The V gene's germline CDR1 is SGDLS and CDR2 YYNGEE. V lost 3 bases, J lost 7 bases, and 4 bases stayed unmatched. The CDR3 sequence is CASSAEGANTIYF. The DNA for the CDR3 is TGTGCCAGCAGCGCCGAGGGGGCGAACACCATATATTTT.

CDR3 loop: CSVVRLIAYNEQFF. CDR3 coding DNA: TGCAGCGTTGTGCGCCTAATCGCCTACAATGAGCAGTTCTTC. This sequence joins TRBV29-1 and TRBJ2-1; no clear D gene. The V gene's germline CDR1 is SQVTM and CDR2 ANQGSEA. V was trimmed by 4 bases and J by 2 bases, leaving 12 bases between them. This CDR3 region has 14 residues.